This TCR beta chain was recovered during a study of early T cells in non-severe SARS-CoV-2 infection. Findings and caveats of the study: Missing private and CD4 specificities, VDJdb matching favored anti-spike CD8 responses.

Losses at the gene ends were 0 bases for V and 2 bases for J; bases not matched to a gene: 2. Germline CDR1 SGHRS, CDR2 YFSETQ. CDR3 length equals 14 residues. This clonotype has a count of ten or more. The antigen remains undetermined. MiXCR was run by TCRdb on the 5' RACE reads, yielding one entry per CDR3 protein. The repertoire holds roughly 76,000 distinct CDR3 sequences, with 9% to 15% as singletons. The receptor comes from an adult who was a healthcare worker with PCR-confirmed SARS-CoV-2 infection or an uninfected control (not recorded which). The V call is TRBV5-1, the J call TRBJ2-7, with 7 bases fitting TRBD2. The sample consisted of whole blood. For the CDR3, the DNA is TGCGCCAGCAGCTTGGTTGGGGGGGCCTACGAGCAGTACTTC. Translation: CASSLVGGAYEQYF.